Listed below are T cell receptor beta chains from one sample, sequenced in a study of cytomegalovirus exposure and HLA in healthy donors. Assay: immunoSEQ multiplex PCR; the TCRdb copy retains only in-frame clones and omits some. The specimen's table records 140,000 to 150,000 clones. Sequencing was performed on PBMCs. The source is a male donor in good health and CMV-seronegative. Both conserved end residues are part of each CDR3.

j_gene,v_gene,CDR3aa
TRBJ2-7,TRBV27,CASSIDRLQIREQYF
TRBJ2-1,TRBV7-7,CASSLAGGQGGEQFF
TRBJ1-5,TRBV19,CASAPTAGGQPQHF
TRBJ1-6,TRBV7-3,CASSSGQMNSPLHF
TRBJ2-1,TRBV5-1,CASSLDRDKYYNEQFF
TRBJ1-1,TRBV27,CASSLSPGGDTEAFF
TRBJ2-3,TRBV5-8,CASRLGASIRDTQYF
TRBJ1-4,TRBV4-3,CASSPKGLGANEKLFF
TRBJ2-7,TRBV27,CASSLAPAGLYEQYF
TRBJ1-2,TRBV28,CASSLGAANYGYTF
TRBJ2-1,TRBV6-5,CASSTGDRGVHEQFF
TRBJ1-4,TRBV5-1,CASSLDRTNEKLFF
TRBJ2-2,TRBV23-1,CASSQSGTRPGELFF
TRBJ2-7,TRBV11-2,CASSLLTGEEQYF
TRBJ2-1,TRBV5-6,CATLLAGERNEQFF
TRBJ1-5,TRBV18,CASSPSGGEQPQHF
TRBJ2-7,TRBV7-2,CASSVQGEQYF
TRBJ1-2,TRBV6-5,CASSYSKGTGYGYTF
TRBJ2-1,TRBV29-1,CSVDSGHREQFF
TRBJ2-7,TRBV5-4,CASSDRDRSYEQYF
TRBJ1-2,TRBV4-3,CASSQQGAQNYGYTF
TRBJ1-1,TRBV19,CASSPRGIVTEAFF
TRBJ2-7,TRBV7-2,CASSLVPGTGYEQYF
TRBJ1-5,TRBV10-1,CASPGTVSNQPQHF
TRBJ1-5,TRBV5-6,CASSTRDIRQPQHF
TRBJ2-5,TRBV7-9,CASSPQETQYF
TRBJ1-1,TRBV27,CASSLIVEAEAFF
TRBJ1-1,TRBV28,CASSFLDREDTEAFF
TRBJ2-3,TRBV5-1,CASSLRRREGADTQYF
TRBJ2-2,TRBV5-4,CASSLLSDGELFF
TRBJ2-5,TRBV7-2,CASSLGAVGAGGIQETQYF
TRBJ2-2,TRBV19,CASIAGGLGELFF
TRBJ2-1,TRBV18,CASSLTSASSYNEQFF
TRBJ2-5,TRBV29-1,CSVGARIRGVQETQYF
TRBJ2-1,TRBV18,CASSPWTSGSLNEQFF
TRBJ2-7,TRBV19,CASSIPAGANLDEQYF
TRBJ1-1,TRBV5-1,CASSLTSRENTEAFF
TRBJ2-3,TRBV19,CASSYPGGSTDTQYF
TRBJ2-4,TRBV18,CASSYERVQIAKNIQYF
TRBJ2-1,TRBV11-3,CASSLGLAGINEQFF
TRBJ2-7,TRBV30,CAWNLGGEGYEQYF
TRBJ1-2,TRBV19,CASSMGSGQISF